The T cell receptor (beta chain) described here comes from a study of blood T cell repertoires in COVID-19. Study-wide context: Both acute and convalescent COVID-19 samples were obtained from the United States, Italy and Spain. The cDNA or gDNA used as material had been derived from T cells, B-cell-depleted T cells, or PBMCs.

In the original workflow: The assay estimated nucleated cells by amplifying reference gene primers. Clones were sequenced by immunoSEQ multiplex PCR, and TCRdb holds only the in-frame ones, with some missing. The V and J calls and clone size were taken over from that table, and D and trimming were inferred from the DNA. The sample lists about 180,000 clones, about 86% occurring once. Trimming at V came to 4 bases and at J to 7 bases, leaving 5 bases not matched to a gene. Germline CDR1 and CDR2: LGHNT and FRNRAP. The CDR3 contains 13 residues. The chain has TRBV12-5 and TRBJ1-1; the match to TRBD1 covers 8 bases. The material sequenced was peripheral blood. The sequence was collected from a man in his forties or fifties with active or convalescent COVID-19. The DNA of the CDR3 is TGTGCTAGTGGTTCCGGACAGGGACGTGAAGCTTTCTTT. Translation gives CASGSGQGREAFF.